This record covers a single T cell receptor beta chain. Its antigen remains unidentified. Trimming cost V 5 bases and J 1 base, with 11 bases left between them. Germline assignment: CDR1 MDHEN and CDR2 SYDVKM. The CDR3 has 14 amino acids. Profiling relied on immunoSEQ multiplex PCR, and the TCRdb table lists in-frame clones only, not all of them. The sample contains roughly 100,000 clones, around nine tenths of which appear only once. The sample originates from a study of T cell responses to AZD1222 COVID-19 vaccine. Overall study: Some second doses came at about 4 weeks and others at about 12 weeks; these were pooled.

Study observations and caveats: Researchers took repertoire samples only after the peak T cell response had come. Researchers report vaccine-associated CD4 TCRs spanning spike, with dominance at 160-218 and 743-854. A reported finding is that nearly half of spike-specific TCRs target unmutated variant regions.

The sample consisted of peripheral blood, taken on day 0 of AZD1222 vaccination. J is TRBJ1-1 and V is TRBV28; D uncertain. The TCR sequence derives from an adult in good health. CDR3 in DNA: TGTGCCAGCAGTCTCCCTGTGGGGAACACTGAAGCTTTCTTT. Residues: CASSLPVGNTEAFF.